The 20 T cell receptor beta chains reported below all come from one sample, sequenced in a study of blood T cell repertoires in COVID-19. Sequencing was performed with immunoSEQ multiplex PCR; in TCRdb, only in-frame clones are kept and a portion is missing. The sample includes 250,000 or so clones, roughly 88% seen only once; the top ten take under 2.5%. Input material: PBMCs or T cells enriched from blood (not recorded which). The origin of the receptors is a woman aged 45-65 years who had recovered from COVID-19.

The chain carries TRBV2 and TRBJ1-6; possibly TRBD1 for D (5 bases). Germline assignment: CDR1 SNHLY and CDR2 FYNNEI. The V gene lost 9 bases and the J gene lost 6 bases, with 12 bases spanning the gap. This CDR3 is built from 13 residues. The CDR3 DNA follows: TGTGCCAGTCGTCCGGGGGTTAATTCACCCCTCCACTTT. Translated, it gives CASRPGVNSPLHF.

This clone was picked up one time. J is TRBJ2-1 and V is TRBV30; 7 bases align to TRBD2. The CDR3 covers 14 residues. The J segment lost 7 bases and the V segment lost 3 bases, leaving 9 bases of the junction unmatched. In germline, CDR1 is GTSNPN, CDR2 SVGIG (reference sequence). CDR3 sequence: CAWRWEGAGNEQFF. The CDR3 DNA reads as TGTGCCTGGAGGTGGGAGGGCGCGGGTAATGAGCAGTTCTTC.

The rearrangement links TRBV5-5 to TRBJ2-1; 7 nucleotides align to TRBD1. V trimming: 0 bases; J trimming: 6 bases; junction bases outside the gene matches: 6. The CDR3 contains 15 residues. The germline gives CDR1 SGHKS, CDR2 YYEKEE (reference sequence). CDR3 DNA: TGTGCCAGCAGCTTGGGACAGGGATATGTCAATGAGCAGTTCTTC. Its translation is CASSLGQGYVNEQFF.

This clone came up once. In nucleotides, the CDR3 is TGTGCCAGCAGCCCCGCGGGCTGGGTGAGGGAGACCCAGTACTTC. Translating it yields CASSPAGWVRETQYF. This chain uses TRBV4-2 with TRBJ2-5, with TRBD2 as a possible D gene (5 bases). Germline CDR1 LGHNA, CDR2 YNFKEQ. V lost 4 bases and J lost 5, with 17 bases in between. The CDR3 is 15 residues long.

This chain links TRBV3-1 (or the pseudogene TRBV3-2) with TRBJ2-2; D gene ambiguous. The length of the CDR3 is 14 residues. Germline lookup yields CDR1 LGHDT and CDR2 YNNKEL (reference sequence). Trimming pared 4 bases from V and 7 bases from J, leaving 13 bases between. The CDR3 loop reads CASSLPISSGELFF. The CDR3 DNA reads as TGTGCCAGCAGCCTACCAATTTCGAGCGGGGAGCTGTTTTTT.

This clone was detected once. V gene TRBV7-9 combines with J gene TRBJ2-7, with TRBD1 matching over 7 bases. Trimming at V came to 5 bases and at J to 0 bases, leaving 10 bases not matched to a gene. This CDR3 spans 16 amino acids. CDR1 and CDR2 from the germline V gene are SEHNR and FQNEAQ (reference sequence). This chain's CDR3 is CASSAQTGVSSYEQYF. DNA for the CDR3: TGTGCCAGCAGCGCACAAACAGGGGTCAGCTCCTACGAGCAGTACTTC.

This chain joins TRBV5-1 and TRBJ2-7, with D possibly being TRBD1 (6 bases). This CDR3 has 15 residues. The germline V gene has CDR1 SGHRS and CDR2 YFSETQ. V lost 0 bases and J lost 0, with 10 bases in between. DNA of the CDR3: TGCGCCAGCAGCTTGGATGGGGGCCTCTCCTACGAGCAGTACTTC. This translates into CASSLDGGLSYEQYF. Full variable domain (outside the CDR3, taken from reference TRBV5-1 and TRBJ2-7): KAGVTQTPRYLIKTRGQQVTLSCSPISGHRSVSWYQQTPGQGLQFLFEYFSETQRNKGNFPGRFSGRQFSNSRSEMNVSTLELGDSALYLCASSLDGGLSYEQYFGPGTRLTVT.

This chain joins TRBV2 and TRBJ2-1; 7 bases align to TRBD2. CDR1 SNHLY and CDR2 FYNNEI come from the germline V gene. CDR3 length: 14 residues. Germline trimming cut 8 bases from V and 0 bases from J; bases unmatched to any gene: 4. DNA of the CDR3: TGTGCCAGCCTAGCGGAGAGCTCCTACAATGAGCAGTTCTTC. Its protein is CASLAESSYNEQFF.

The chain combines TRBV6-5 with TRBJ2-1; 8 positions match TRBD2. Germline V gene lookup returns CDR1 MNHEY and CDR2 SVGAGI. The CDR3 loop spans 14 amino acids. V dropped 6 bases and J dropped 2; count of bases not matched to a gene: 3. The CDR3 sequence is CASSPGLAYNEQFF. As DNA, the CDR3 is TGTGCCAGCAGCCCGGGACTAGCCTACAATGAGCAGTTCTTC.

This chain connects TRBV7-9 to TRBJ1-5; 8 nucleotides line up with TRBD1. The germline V gene has CDR1 SEHNR and CDR2 FQNEAQ (reference sequence). The CDR3 has 14 residues. With V trimmed by 4 bases and J by 5 bases, 4 bases remained unmatched. The CDR3 spells CASSSTGGYQPQHF. As DNA, the CDR3 is TGTGCCAGCAGCTCTACAGGGGGATATCAGCCCCAGCATTTT. The complete variable domain, with remaining parts taken from reference TRBV7-9 and TRBJ1-5, reads DTGVSQNPRHKITKRGQNVTFRCDPISEHNRLYWYRQTLGQGPEFLTYFQNEAQLEKSRLLSDRFSAERPKGSFSTLEIQRTEQGDSAMYLCASSSTGGYQPQHFGDGTRLSIL.

The rearrangement joins TRBV4-2 to TRBJ2-1; D possibly corresponds to TRBD1 (5 bases). Germline CDR1 reads LGHNA; CDR2 reads YNFKEQ. V was trimmed by 0 bases and J by 7 bases, leaving 13 bases between them. CDR3 length: 15 residues. The CDR3 sequence is CASSQDVRTLNEQFF. The CDR3 region has the DNA TGTGCCAGCAGCCAAGATGTAAGGACATTGAATGAGCAGTTCTTC.

The chain couples TRBV19 to TRBJ1-5; unclear D gene. The CDR3 spans 14 residues. Trimming shortened V by 5 bases and J by 5 bases, and 13 bases separated the two germline ends. Germline V gene data show CDR1 as LNHDA and CDR2 as SQIVND (reference sequence). The CDR3 spells CASSVTGRDQPQHF. The CDR3 nucleotides are TGTGCCAGTAGTGTCACTGGGAGGGATCAGCCCCAGCATTTT.

Points on this clone: Within the sample, other DNA sequences also encode this same CDR3. The rearrangement uses TRBV5-6 and TRBJ2-7; maybe TRBD2 (5 bases). Looked up from germline, CDR1 is SGHDT and CDR2 is YYEEEE. The CDR3 length is 13 residues. V shed 4 bases and J shed 0 bases, with 8 bases lying between them. The CDR3 coding sequence is TGTGCCAGCAGCCCACGGGACTCCTACGAGCAGTACTTC. It yields the protein CASSPRDSYEQYF.

Only one count was recorded for this clone. The J gene is TRBJ1-1, the V gene TRBV3-1 (or the pseudogene TRBV3-2); D might be TRBD1 (6 bases). V lost 5 bases and J lost 5, with 18 bases in between. There are 15 residues in the CDR3. Germline values: CDR1 LGHDT, CDR2 YNNKEL (reference sequence). CDR3 in amino acids: CASSARQVFVTEAFF. CDR3 coding DNA: TGTGCCAGCAGCGCCCGACAGGTTTTTGTGACTGAAGCTTTCTTT.

V and J are TRBV11-3 and TRBJ2-1; D may be TRBD1 (6 bases). The CDR3 totals 13 residues. Trimming took off 2 bases at V and 9 bases at J, with 11 bases between the two ends. The germline V gene has CDR1 SGHNT and CDR2 YENEEA. CDR3 sequence: CASSLSTGREQFF. For the CDR3, the DNA is TGTGCCAGCAGCTTAAGTACAGGGCGTGAGCAGTTCTTC.

J is TRBJ1-3 and V is TRBV7-9, with D unclear. The CDR3 length is 15 residues. Germline V gene lookup returns CDR1 SEHNR and CDR2 FQNEAQ (reference sequence). V lost 0 bases and J 3 bases, leaving 9 bases between the germline ends. The CDR3 sequence: CASSLAKAGGNTIYF. DNA for the CDR3: TGTGCCAGCAGCTTAGCCAAGGCGGGTGGAAACACCATATATTTT.

The V and J genes are TRBV6-5 and TRBJ2-7; TRBD2 matches at 12 bases. CDR3 size: 15 residues. The junction had 4 bases not matched to a gene; V was cut back by 6 bases and J by 1 base. Per the germline V gene, CDR1 is MNHEY and CDR2 is SVGAGI. CDR3 coding DNA: TGTGCCAGCAGCGCCGGGACTAGCGGGTCCTACGAGCAGTACTTC. Amino acid sequence: CASSAGTSGSYEQYF.

V and J are TRBV7-2 and TRBJ2-7; D is perhaps TRBD2 (6 bases). This CDR3 is 14 amino acids long. Germline assignment: CDR1 SGHTA and CDR2 FQGNSA. The V gene lost 1 base and the J gene lost 2 bases, with 9 bases spanning the gap. The CDR3 region is CASSLVLATYEQYF. DNA of the CDR3: TGTGCCAGCAGCTTAGTCCTAGCGACCTACGAGCAGTACTTC. Looking up the rest from reference TRBV7-2 and TRBJ2-7 gives the full variable domain: GAGVSQSPSNKVTEKGKDVELRCDPISGHTALYWYRQSLGQGLEFLIYFQGNSAPDKSGLPSDRFSAERTGGSVSTLTIQRTQQEDSAVYLCASSLVLATYEQYFGPGTRLTVT.

The chain is built from TRBV18 and TRBJ2-2; D gene ambiguous. With 6 bases removed from V and 0 bases from J, the gap between germline ends came to 11 bases. Germline V gene sequence: CDR1 KGHSH, CDR2 LQKENI. The CDR3 extends over 15 amino acids. The CDR3: CASSPTPTNTGELFF. For the CDR3, the DNA is TGTGCCAGCTCCCCTACCCCAACGAACACCGGGGAGCTGTTTTTT.

The rearrangement links TRBV23-1 to TRBJ2-5; 7 bases line up with TRBD1. TRBV23-1 is known as an ORF, though its function is uncertain. The CDR3 runs to 14 residues. V dropped 2 bases and J dropped 1; count of bases not matched to a gene: 1. DNA of the CDR3: TGCGCCAGCAGTCAACAGGGGGTCCAAGAGACCCAGTACTTC. This translates into CASSQQGVQETQYF.